This TCR beta chain came from a study of T cells in Graves' hyperthyroidism and ophthalmopathy. This clonotype was seen repeatedly, ten times or more. Trimming cost V 7 bases and J 7 bases; bases outside gene matches: 8. The CDR3 spans 12 residues. Germline CDR1 GTSNPN, CDR2 SVGIG (reference sequence). Amplified regions were TCR beta CDR3 sequences from RNA transcripts. During a first-round RT-PCR of the TCR CDR3, the HTBI primer set was used. TCRdb fed the multiplex PCR reads into MiXCR, producing one record per CDR3 protein. The sample contains more than 550,000 distinct CDR3 sequences, 17% of which appear only once.

This TCR came from a man aged 45 to 65 with Graves' hyperthyroidism. This chain links TRBV30 with TRBJ1-2; 8 bases are a match to TRBD1. The sequencing input was blood. The CDR3 bases are TGTGCCTCCCTGACAGGGGCGCGTGGCTACACCTTC. It yields the protein CASLTGARGYTF.